This T cell receptor beta chain derives from a study of T cells in Graves' hyperthyroidism and ophthalmopathy. RNA transcripts were the template for amplifying TCR beta CDR3 regions. With the HTBI primer set, the TCR CDR3 went through a first round of RT-PCR. TCRdb ran MiXCR on the multiplex PCR reads and lists one entry per CDR3 protein. Among approximately 480,000 distinct CDR3 sequences listed, roughly 20% were seen once. Out of approximately 10 ml of fresh peripheral blood came the PBMCs. A few counts support this clonotype. The CDR3 has 15 amino acids. Trimming stripped 3 bases from V and 7 bases from J, with 18 bases between. The germline gives CDR1 MDHEN, CDR2 SYDVKM.

The sequencing sample was made of blood. The chain uses TRBV28 and TRBJ1-1; the D gene is possibly TRBD1 (5 bases). This TCR was recovered from a man aged 18 to 30 with Graves' hyperthyroidism. DNA for the CDR3: TGTGCCAGCAGTTTTCCGACCGGGGGAACAGGTGAAGCTTTCTTT. Translating gives CASSFPTGGTGEAFF.